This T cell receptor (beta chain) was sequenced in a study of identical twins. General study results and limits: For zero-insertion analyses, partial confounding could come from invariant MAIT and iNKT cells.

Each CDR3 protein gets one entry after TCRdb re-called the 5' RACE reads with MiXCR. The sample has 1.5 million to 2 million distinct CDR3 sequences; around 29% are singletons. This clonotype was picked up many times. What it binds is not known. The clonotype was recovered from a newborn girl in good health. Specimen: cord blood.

The CDR3 DNA sequence: TGCGCCAGCAGCCCCTTACAGGGTCCCTACTATGGCTACACCTTC. It encodes CASSPLQGPYYGYTF. The chain carries TRBV5-1 and TRBJ1-2; tentative D call: TRBD1 (6 bases). The CDR3 has 15 residues. Germline CDR1 and CDR2: SGHRS and YFSETQ. V was pared by 4 bases and J by 3 bases, with 16 bases between. The full variable domain, completed using reference TRBV5-1 and TRBJ1-2, is KAGVTQTPRYLIKTRGQQVTLSCSPISGHRSVSWYQQTPGQGLQFLFEYFSETQRNKGNFPGRFSGRQFSNSRSEMNVSTLELGDSALYLCASSPLQGPYYGYTFGSGTRLTVV.